The present T cell receptor beta chain was sequenced within a study of response to subunit inactivated influenza vaccine. Study results and limitations: Each seasonal flu vaccination may recruit only limited new T cells, authors suggested.

This clonotype was counted a few times. The antigen remains undetermined. A single record per CDR3 protein comes from TCRdb applying MiXCR to the RT-PCR reads. The sample shows 600,000 to 700,000 distinct CDR3 sequences, 14% of them seen only once. There are 17 residues in the CDR3. The germline V and J ends were trimmed by 0 bases and 3 bases, with 17 bases remaining between them. CDR1 is MNHEY, CDR2 SVGEGT, per germline. The chain has TRBV6-2 or TRBV6-3 and TRBJ1-2, with D uncertain. Material: PBMCs from blood, obtained 14 to 15 days before vaccination. The clonotype comes from a man aged 50-59 years who received an inactivated influenza vaccine. The CDR3 DNA sequence: TGTGCCAGCAGTTACTCGAGAGGAGGCGGGATAGACTATGGCTACACCTTC. Translation: CASSYSRGGGIDYGYTF.